A selection of T cell receptor beta chains follows, all from one sample in a study of T cells in Graves' hyperthyroidism and ophthalmopathy. One entry per CDR3 protein results from TCRdb running MiXCR on the multiplex PCR reads. There are 350,000 or so distinct CDR3 sequences in the sample; roughly 18% occur only once, and about 53% lies in the top ten. Material: blood. The receptors originated from a woman between 50 and 59 years old with Graves' hyperthyroidism. The CDR3 runs from the conserved cysteine through the conserved F or W. A D gene is named only where the DNA matches it firmly. Size tells how often a clone was seen (once, few, many) or the class of an expanded clone, and some rows leave it out.

many TRBJ2-5 TRBD1 TRBV27 TGTGCCAGCGGAAGACAGGGAGAGGAGACCCAGTACTTC CASGRQGEETQYF
many TRBJ1-1 NA TRBV13 TGTGCCAGTACCGCTGGGGGGAACACTGAAGCTTTCTTT CASTAGGNTEAFF
NA TRBJ1-2 TRBD1 TRBV27 TGTGCCAGCAGTTTATCGGGGACAGGGGGCGCAATCTATGGCTACACCTTC CASSLSGTGGAIYGYTF
NA TRBJ2-7 TRBD2 TRBV19 TGTGCCAGTAGTCAAAACCGGGGGGCCTACGAGCAGTACTTC CASSQNRGAYEQYF
few TRBJ2-7 TRBD1 TRBV29-1 TGCAGCCCCCACTCTGGACAGGGCCTCTCCTACGAGCAGTACTTC CSPHSGQGLSYEQYF
few TRBJ1-2 TRBD1 TRBV6-1 TGTGCCAGCAGCTCGGGACAGGGGGCAGGCTATGGCTACACCTTC CASSSGQGAGYGYTF
NA TRBJ2-2 TRBD2 TRBV2 TGTGCCAGCAGTGAATATGTACTAGCGGGAGGGCCCCGGGGCACCGGGGAGCTGTTTTTT CASSEYVLAGGPRGTGELFF
few TRBJ1-1 TRBD1 TRBV20-1 TGCAGTGCTAGAGATTTTCAGGGGGCGGACACTGAAGCTTTCTTT CSARDFQGADTEAFF
many TRBJ2-3 TRBD2 TRBV6-1 TGTGCCAGCAGCGGACTAGCCCCTAGCACAGATACGCAGTATTTT CASSGLAPSTDTQYF
few TRBJ2-2 TRBD2 TRBV18 TGTGCCAGCTCACCACCGGGACTAGCCACCGGGGAGCTGTTTTTT CASSPPGLATGELFF
few TRBJ1-2 TRBD1 TRBV20-1 TGCAGTGCCGGCAGGGGGGGCAACTATGGCTACACCTTC CSAGRGGNYGYTF
NA TRBJ1-5 NA TRBV10-3 TGTGCCATCAGTGGTGAGGACGGGCATCAGCCCCAGCATTTT CAISGEDGHQPQHF
NA TRBJ2-1 TRBD2 TRBV6-2/TRBV6-3 TGTGCCAGCAGTTACTCTGGGCTAGCGGGGCGGAATGAGCAGTTCTTC CASSYSGLAGRNEQFF
NA TRBJ2-2 NA TRBV28 TGTGCCAGCAGTGACCTCCCCGGGGAGCTGTTTTTT CASSDLPGELFF
many TRBJ1-1 TRBD1 TRBV6-1 TGTGCCAGCAGCTTACAAGGACAGGGACCCACTGAAGCTTTCTTT CASSLQGQGPTEAFF
few TRBJ2-3 NA TRBV9 TGTGCCAGCAGCGTAGCTCAGTGGGGGACTAGCACAGATACGCAGTATTTT CASSVAQWGTSTDTQYF
few TRBJ2-2 TRBD1 TRBV6-1 TGTGCCAGCAGTTTGACAGGGCGCCGGACCGGGGAGCTGTTTTTT CASSLTGRRTGELFF
many TRBJ2-5 TRBD2 TRBV7-8 TGTGCCAGCAGCTCGACTAGCGGGAGGGCAGAGACCCAGTACTTC CASSSTSGRAETQYF
many TRBJ2-5 NA TRBV3-1 TGTGCCAGCAGCCCAGGTGCCGTTGAGACCCAGTACTTC CASSPGAVETQYF
NA TRBJ1-1 NA TRBV28 TGTGCCAGCAGTTACCAGGCTGCGTACACTGAAGCTTTCTTT CASSYQAAYTEAFF
NA TRBJ2-3 NA TRBV7-9 TGTGCCAGCAGACCCACGTTATCAGATACGCAGTATTTT CASRPTLSDTQYF
NA TRBJ2-7 TRBD2 TRBV9 TGTGCCAGCAGTAGCGGGAGGGCCGGGAGCGAGCAGTACTTC CASSSGRAGSEQYF
few TRBJ2-5 NA TRBV20-1 TGCAGTGCTAGCGGGGATGGAGAGACCCAGTACTTC CSASGDGETQYF
few TRBJ2-3 NA TRBV7-9 TGTGCCAGCAGCTTGGTGGGTCCAGATACGCAGTATTTT CASSLVGPDTQYF
NA TRBJ2-1 TRBD2 TRBV9 TGTGCCAGCAGCATTAGCGGGGGTGACAATGAGCAGTTCTTC CASSISGGDNEQFF
few TRBJ1-1 NA TRBV4-1 TGCGCCAGCAGCCAACTGGGGTCCTCTGAAGCTTTCTTT CASSQLGSSEAFF
few TRBJ2-5 NA TRBV12-3/TRBV12-4 TGTGCCAGCAGTGAATTAGAGGGTTACGGGCAAGAGACCCAGTACTTC CASSELEGYGQETQYF
NA TRBJ2-7 TRBD1 TRBV30 TGTGCCTGGAGTCCCCCGGGACAGGGGCGTCTTTCGGATTACGAGCAATACTTC CAWSPPGQGRLSDYEQYF
many TRBJ2-5 NA TRBV3-1 TGTGCCAGCAGCCAAGCTGTAGAGACCCAGTACTTC CASSQAVETQYF
many TRBJ1-1 NA TRBV20-1 TGCAGTGCTAGAGACGGGTCGGGGGGTGAAGCTTTCTTT CSARDGSGGEAFF
few TRBJ1-1 NA TRBV24-1 TGTGCCACCAGTGATTCTTTGAACACTGAAGCTTTCTTT CATSDSLNTEAFF
few TRBJ2-7 NA TRBV12-3/TRBV12-4 TGTGCCAGCAGTTTAACGGACTCCTCCGAGCAGTACTTC CASSLTDSSEQYF
NA TRBJ2-1 TRBD2 TRBV12-3/TRBV12-4 TGTGCCAGCAGTTCGCTGGGACAGCAACGACTAGCGGGAGCCCCTTGGCCCTACAATGAGCAGTTCTTC CASSSLGQQRLAGAPWPYNEQFF